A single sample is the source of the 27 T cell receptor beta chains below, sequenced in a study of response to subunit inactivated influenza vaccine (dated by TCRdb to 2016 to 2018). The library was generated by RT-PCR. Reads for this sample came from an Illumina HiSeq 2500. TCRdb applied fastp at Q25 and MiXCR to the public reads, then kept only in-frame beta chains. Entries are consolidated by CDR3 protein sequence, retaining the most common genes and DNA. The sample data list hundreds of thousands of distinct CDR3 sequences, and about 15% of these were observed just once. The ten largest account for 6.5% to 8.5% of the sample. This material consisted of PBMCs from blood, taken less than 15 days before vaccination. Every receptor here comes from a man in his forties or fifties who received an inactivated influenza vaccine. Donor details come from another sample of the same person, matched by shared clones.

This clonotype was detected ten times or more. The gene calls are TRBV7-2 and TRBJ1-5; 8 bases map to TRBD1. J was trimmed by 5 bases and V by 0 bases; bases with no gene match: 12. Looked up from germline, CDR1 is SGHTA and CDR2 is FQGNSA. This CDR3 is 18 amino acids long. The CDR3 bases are TGTGCCAGCAGCTTAGCTGGGGGGACAGGAGCTCTCTATCAGCCCCAGCATTTT. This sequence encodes CASSLAGGTGALYQPQHF.

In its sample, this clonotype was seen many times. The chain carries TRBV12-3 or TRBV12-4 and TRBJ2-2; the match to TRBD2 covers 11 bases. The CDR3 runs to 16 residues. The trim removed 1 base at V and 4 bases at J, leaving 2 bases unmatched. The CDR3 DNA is TGTGCCAGCAGTTTAGGTGGGACTAGCGGCACCGGGGAGCTGTTTTTT. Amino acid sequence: CASSLGGTSGTGELFF.

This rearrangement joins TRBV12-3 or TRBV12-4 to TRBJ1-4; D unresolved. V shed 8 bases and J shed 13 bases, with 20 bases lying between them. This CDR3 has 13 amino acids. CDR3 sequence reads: CASSRDIPAGLFF. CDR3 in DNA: TGTGCCAGCTCTCGAGACATACCGGCGGGACTGTTTTTT.

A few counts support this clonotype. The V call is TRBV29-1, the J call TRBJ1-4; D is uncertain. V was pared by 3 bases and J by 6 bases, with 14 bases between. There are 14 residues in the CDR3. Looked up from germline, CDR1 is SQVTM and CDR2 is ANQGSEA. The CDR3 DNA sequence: TGCAGCGTTGAGGGCCGAAGTGGGGATGAAAAACTGTTTTTT. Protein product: CSVEGRSGDEKLFF.

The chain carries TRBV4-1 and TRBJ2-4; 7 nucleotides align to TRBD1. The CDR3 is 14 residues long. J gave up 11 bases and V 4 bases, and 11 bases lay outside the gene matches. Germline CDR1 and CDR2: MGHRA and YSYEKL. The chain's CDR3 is CASSPKGQTNLQYF. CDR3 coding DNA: TGCGCCAGCAGCCCGAAGGGACAGACTAATCTTCAGTACTTC.

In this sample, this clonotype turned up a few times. This CDR3 is CASSLPDTPSGEQYF. The DNA for the CDR3 is TGTGCCAGCAGTTTACCGGACACCCCTTCGGGCGAGCAGTACTTC. V gene TRBV28 combines with J gene TRBJ2-7; possible D gene TRBD1, 5 bases. The ends were cut back, 2 bases at V and 6 bases at J, with 17 bases in the middle. Germline CDR1 is MDHEN and CDR2 is SYDVKM. The CDR3 extends over 15 amino acids.

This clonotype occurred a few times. The CDR3 protein is CASQPSSGGQETQYF. CDR3 DNA: TGTGCCAGCCAGCCCTCTAGCGGGGGGCAAGAGACCCAGTACTTC. The chain employs TRBV19 and TRBJ2-5, with 11 bases lining up with TRBD2. This CDR3 contains 15 residues. Germline CDR1 and CDR2: LNHDA and SQIVND (reference sequence). J gave up 2 bases and V 9 bases, and 8 bases lay outside the gene matches.

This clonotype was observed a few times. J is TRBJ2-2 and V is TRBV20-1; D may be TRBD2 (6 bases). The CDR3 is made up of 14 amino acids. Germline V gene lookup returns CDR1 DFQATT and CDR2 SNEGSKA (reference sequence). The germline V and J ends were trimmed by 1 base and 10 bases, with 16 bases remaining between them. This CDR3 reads CSARGGLGGKELFF. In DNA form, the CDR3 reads TGCAGTGCTAGAGGGGGATTAGGAGGGAAGGAGCTGTTTTTT.

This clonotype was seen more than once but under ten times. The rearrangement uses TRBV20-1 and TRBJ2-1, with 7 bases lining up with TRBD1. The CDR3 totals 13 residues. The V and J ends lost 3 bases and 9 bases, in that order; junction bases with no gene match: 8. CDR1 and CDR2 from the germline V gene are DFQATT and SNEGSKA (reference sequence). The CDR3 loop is CSASVDRRREQFF. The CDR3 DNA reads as TGCAGTGCTAGTGTGGACAGGAGACGTGAGCAGTTCTTC.

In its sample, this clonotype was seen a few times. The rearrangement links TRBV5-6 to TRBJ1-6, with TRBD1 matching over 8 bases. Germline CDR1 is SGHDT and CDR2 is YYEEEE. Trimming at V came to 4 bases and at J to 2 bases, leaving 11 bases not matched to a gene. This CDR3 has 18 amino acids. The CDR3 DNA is TGTGCCAGCAGCCTTTGGACAGGGTCTCAACCCTATAATTCACCCCTCCACTTT. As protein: CASSLWTGSQPYNSPLHF.

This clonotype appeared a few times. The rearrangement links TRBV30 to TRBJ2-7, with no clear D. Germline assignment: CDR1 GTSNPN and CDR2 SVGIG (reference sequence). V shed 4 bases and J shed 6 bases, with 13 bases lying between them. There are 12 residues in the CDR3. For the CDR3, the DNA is TGTGCCTGGAACCACCTCGAAAGCGAGCAGTACTTC. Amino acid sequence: CAWNHLESEQYF. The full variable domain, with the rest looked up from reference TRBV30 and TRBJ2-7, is SQTIHQWPATLVQPVGSPLSLECTVEGTSNPNLYWYRQAAGRGLQLLFYSVGIGQISSEVPQNLSASRPQDRQFILSSKKLLLSDSGFYLCAWNHLESEQYFGPGTRLTVT.

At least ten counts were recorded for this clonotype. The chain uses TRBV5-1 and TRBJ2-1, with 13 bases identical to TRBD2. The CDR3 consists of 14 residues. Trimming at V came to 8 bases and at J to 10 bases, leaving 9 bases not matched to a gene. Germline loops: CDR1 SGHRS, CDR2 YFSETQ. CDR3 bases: TGCGCCAGTAAACTAGCGGGAGGGCAACGCGAGCAGTTCTTC. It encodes CASKLAGGQREQFF.

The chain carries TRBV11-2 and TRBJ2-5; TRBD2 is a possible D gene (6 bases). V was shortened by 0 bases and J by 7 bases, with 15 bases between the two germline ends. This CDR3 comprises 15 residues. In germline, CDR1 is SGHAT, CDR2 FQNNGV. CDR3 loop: CASSLDIAGKGTQYF. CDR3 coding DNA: TGTGCCAGCAGCTTAGATATCGCGGGAAAAGGGACCCAGTACTTC. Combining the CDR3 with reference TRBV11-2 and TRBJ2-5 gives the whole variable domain EAGVAQSPRYKIIEKRQSVAFWCNPISGHATLYWYQQILGQGPKLLIQFQNNGVVDDSQLPKDRFSAERLKGVDSTLKIQPAKLEDSAVYLCASSLDIAGKGTQYFGPGTRLLVL.

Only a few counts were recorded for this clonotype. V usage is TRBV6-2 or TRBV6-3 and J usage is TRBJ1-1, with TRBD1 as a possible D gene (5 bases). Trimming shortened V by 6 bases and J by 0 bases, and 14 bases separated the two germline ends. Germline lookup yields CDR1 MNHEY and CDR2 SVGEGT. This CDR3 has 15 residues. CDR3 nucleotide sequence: TGTGCCAGCAGCCGCGGGGTGGACATGAACACTGAAGCTTTCTTT. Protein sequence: CASSRGVDMNTEAFF.

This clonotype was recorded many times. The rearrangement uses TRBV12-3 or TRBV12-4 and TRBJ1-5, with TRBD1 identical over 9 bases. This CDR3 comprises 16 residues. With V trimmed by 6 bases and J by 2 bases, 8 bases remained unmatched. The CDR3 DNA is TGTGCCAGCAGGTCACAGGGGGCGCTGGGCAATCAGCCCCAGCATTTT. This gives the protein CASRSQGALGNQPQHF.

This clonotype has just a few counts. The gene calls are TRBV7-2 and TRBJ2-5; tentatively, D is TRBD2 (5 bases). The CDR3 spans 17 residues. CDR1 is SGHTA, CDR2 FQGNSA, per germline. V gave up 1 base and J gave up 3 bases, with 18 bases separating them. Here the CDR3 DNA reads TGTGCCAGCAGCTTAGGGGCCGGGGTGATGAAAGAAGAGACCCAGTACTTC. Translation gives CASSLGAGVMKEETQYF. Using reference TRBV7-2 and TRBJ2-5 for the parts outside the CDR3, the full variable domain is GAGVSQSPSNKVTEKGKDVELRCDPISGHTALYWYRQSLGQGLEFLIYFQGNSAPDKSGLPSDRFSAERTGGSVSTLTIQRTQQEDSAVYLCASSLGAGVMKEETQYFGPGTRLLVL.

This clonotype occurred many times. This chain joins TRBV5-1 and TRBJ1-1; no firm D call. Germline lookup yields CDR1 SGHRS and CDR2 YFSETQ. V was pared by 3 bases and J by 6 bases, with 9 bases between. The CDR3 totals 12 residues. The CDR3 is CASSSNGAEAFF. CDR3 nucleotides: TGCGCCAGCAGCTCTAATGGCGCTGAAGCTTTCTTT.

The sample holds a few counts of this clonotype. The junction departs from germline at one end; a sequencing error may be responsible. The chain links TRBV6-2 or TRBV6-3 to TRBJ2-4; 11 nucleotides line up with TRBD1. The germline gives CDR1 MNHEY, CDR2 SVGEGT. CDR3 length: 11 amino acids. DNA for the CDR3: TGTGCCAGCGGACAGGGGGCTTACCTGGTCTTC. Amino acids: CASGQGAYLVF.

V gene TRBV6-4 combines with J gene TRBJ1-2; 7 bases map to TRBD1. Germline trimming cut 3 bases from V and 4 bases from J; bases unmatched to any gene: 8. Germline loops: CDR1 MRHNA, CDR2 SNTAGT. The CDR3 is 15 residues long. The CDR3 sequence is CASSESPGTAYGYTF. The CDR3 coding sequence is TGTGCCAGCAGTGAATCTCCCGGGACAGCCTATGGCTACACCTTC.

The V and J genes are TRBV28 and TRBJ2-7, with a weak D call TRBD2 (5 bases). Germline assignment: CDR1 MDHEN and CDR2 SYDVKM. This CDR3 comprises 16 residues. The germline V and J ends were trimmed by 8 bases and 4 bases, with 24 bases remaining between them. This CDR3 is CASSSTWAVLGYEQYF. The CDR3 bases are TGTGCCAGCTCTAGCACTTGGGCAGTCTTGGGGTACGAGCAGTACTTC.

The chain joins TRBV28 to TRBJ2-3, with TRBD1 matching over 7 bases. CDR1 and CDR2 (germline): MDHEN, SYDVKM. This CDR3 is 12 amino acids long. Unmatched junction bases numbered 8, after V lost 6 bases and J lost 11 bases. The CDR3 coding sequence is TGTGCCAGCAGCCTCGGGGACAGACTGCAGTATTTT. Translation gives CASSLGDRLQYF.

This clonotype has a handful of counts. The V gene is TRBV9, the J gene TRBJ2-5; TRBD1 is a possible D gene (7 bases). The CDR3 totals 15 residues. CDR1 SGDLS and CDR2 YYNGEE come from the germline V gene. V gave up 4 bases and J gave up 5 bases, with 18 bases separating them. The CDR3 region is CASSPEGASRETQYF. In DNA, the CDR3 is TGTGCCAGCAGCCCGGAGGGGGCCAGCCGGGAGACCCAGTACTTC.

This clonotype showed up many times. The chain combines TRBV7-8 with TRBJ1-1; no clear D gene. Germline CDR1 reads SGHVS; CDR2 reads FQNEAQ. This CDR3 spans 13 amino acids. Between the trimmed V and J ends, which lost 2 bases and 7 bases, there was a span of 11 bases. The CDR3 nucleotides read TGTGCCAGCAGCTTACCGGGCCCAATTGAAGCTTTCTTT. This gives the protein CASSLPGPIEAFF.

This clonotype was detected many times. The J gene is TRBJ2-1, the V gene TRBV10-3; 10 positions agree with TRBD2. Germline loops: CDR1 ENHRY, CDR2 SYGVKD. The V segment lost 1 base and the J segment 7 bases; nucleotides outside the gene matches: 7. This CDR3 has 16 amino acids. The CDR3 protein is CAISEFRTSGSNEQFF. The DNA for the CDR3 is TGTGCCATCAGTGAGTTTCGGACTAGCGGATCAAATGAGCAGTTCTTC.

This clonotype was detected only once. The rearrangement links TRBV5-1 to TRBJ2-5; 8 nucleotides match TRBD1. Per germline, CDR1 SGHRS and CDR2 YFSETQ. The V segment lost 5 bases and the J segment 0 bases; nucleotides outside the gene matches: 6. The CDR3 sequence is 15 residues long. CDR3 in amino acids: CASSRTGTNQETQYF. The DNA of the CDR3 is TGCGCCAGCAGTCGGACAGGGACGAACCAAGAGACCCAGTACTTC.

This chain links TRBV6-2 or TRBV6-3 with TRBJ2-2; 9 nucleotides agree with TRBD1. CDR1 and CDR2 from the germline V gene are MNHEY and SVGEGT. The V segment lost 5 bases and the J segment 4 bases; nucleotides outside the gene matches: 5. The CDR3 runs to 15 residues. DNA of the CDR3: TGTGCCAGCAGTACCGGGACAGGGACCACCGGGGAGCTGTTTTTT. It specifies CASSTGTGTTGELFF.

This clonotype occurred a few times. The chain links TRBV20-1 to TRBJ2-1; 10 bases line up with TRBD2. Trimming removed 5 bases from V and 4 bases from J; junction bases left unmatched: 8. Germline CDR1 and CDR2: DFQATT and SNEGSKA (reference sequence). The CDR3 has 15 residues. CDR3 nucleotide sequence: TGCAGTGCTTTAGGAGGACTAGCGGTATACAATGAGCAGTTCTTC. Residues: CSALGGLAVYNEQFF.